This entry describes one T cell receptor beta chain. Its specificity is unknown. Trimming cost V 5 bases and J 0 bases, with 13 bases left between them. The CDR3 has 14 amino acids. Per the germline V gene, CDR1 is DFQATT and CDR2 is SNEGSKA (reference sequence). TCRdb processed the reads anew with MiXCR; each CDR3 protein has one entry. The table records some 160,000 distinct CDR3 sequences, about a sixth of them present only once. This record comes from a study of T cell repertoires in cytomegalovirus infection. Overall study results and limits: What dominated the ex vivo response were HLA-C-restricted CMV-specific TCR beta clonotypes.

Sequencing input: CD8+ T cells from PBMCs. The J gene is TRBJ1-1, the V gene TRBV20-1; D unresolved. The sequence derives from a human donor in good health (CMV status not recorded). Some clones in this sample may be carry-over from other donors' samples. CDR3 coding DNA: TGCAGTGCTTTTCCCGACACTTTGAACACTGAAGCTTTCTTT. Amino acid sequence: CSAFPDTLNTEAFF.